A single sample gave rise to the 24 T cell receptor beta chains below, sequenced in a study of blood T cell repertoires in COVID-19. Measured with immunoSEQ multiplex PCR; TCRdb has only the in-frame clones, and not every one. The table records some 200,000 clones, 70% to 90% of them present only once. Sequencing input: peripheral blood. The receptors were gathered from a woman aged 40 to 50 with acute or convalescent COVID-19.

This chain uses TRBV5-4 with TRBJ2-1; 13 bases are a match to TRBD2. V lost 3 bases to trimming and J lost 4 bases; unmatched junction nucleotides: 1. Germline V CDR1 and CDR2: SGHNT, YYREEE (reference sequence). The CDR3 length is 15 residues. The CDR3 sequence: CASSSGLAGYNEQFF. CDR3 bases: TGTGCCAGCAGCTCGGGACTAGCGGGGTACAATGAGCAGTTCTTC.

This clone was counted a single time. This chain connects TRBV5-6 to TRBJ1-4; 9 positions agree with TRBD1. Unmatched junction bases numbered 7, after V lost 6 bases and J lost 7 bases. Germline CDR1 SGHDT, CDR2 YYEEEE. The CDR3 length is 14 residues. The CDR3 DNA reads as TGTGCCAGCAAGGGACTGACAGGGGGTGAAAAACTGTTTTTT. This encodes CASKGLTGGEKLFF.

This chain joins TRBV5-8 and TRBJ1-5; 9 nucleotides line up with TRBD1. Losses at the gene ends were 7 bases for V and 0 bases for J; bases not matched to a gene: 11. Germline assignment: CDR1 SGHTS and CDR2 YDEGEE. This CDR3 is 17 amino acids long. The CDR3 DNA reads TGTGCCAGCGGTCACAGGGGGCGGACGGATAGCAATCAGCCCCAGCATTTT. As protein: CASGHRGRTDSNQPQHF.

This clone was seen only once. The J gene is TRBJ1-5, the V gene TRBV27; TRBD1 matches at 9 bases. CDR3 length: 15 amino acids. The germline V gene encodes CDR1 MNHEY and CDR2 SMNVEV (reference sequence). V lost 6 bases and J lost 9; bases outside the gene matches: 12. The CDR3: CASSSLTGGGGPQHF. Here the CDR3 DNA reads TGTGCCAGCAGCTCCTTAACAGGGGGCGGCGGGCCCCAGCATTTT.

J is TRBJ1-5 and V is TRBV9; 7 nucleotides align to TRBD1. Germline lookup yields CDR1 SGDLS and CDR2 YYNGEE. V trimming: 0 bases; J trimming: 2 bases; junction bases outside the gene matches: 2. This CDR3 comprises 15 residues. CDR3 loop: CASSVGQGGNQPQHF. In nucleotides, the CDR3 is TGTGCCAGCAGCGTAGGACAGGGAGGCAATCAGCCCCAGCATTTT. Full variable domain (outside the CDR3, taken from reference TRBV9 and TRBJ1-5): DSGVTQTPKHLITATGQRVTLRCSPRSGDLSVYWYQQSLDQGLQFLIQYYNGEERAKGNILERFSAQQFPDLHSELNLSSLELGDSALYFCASSVGQGGNQPQHFGDGTRLSIL.

V is TRBV11-2 and J is TRBJ2-3, with 9 bases that match TRBD1. CDR3 size: 16 residues. J gave up 2 bases and V 3 bases, and 6 bases lay outside the gene matches. Germline loops: CDR1 SGHAT, CDR2 FQNNGV. CDR3 nucleotides: TGTGCCAGCAGCTTCGGCGGGACAGGGCACACAGATACGCAGTATTTT. This translates into CASSFGGTGHTDTQYF.

The rearrangement joins TRBV2 to TRBJ2-2; TRBD2 might be the D (6 bases). V was pared by 8 bases and J by 7 bases, with 14 bases between. Germline V gene data show CDR1 as SNHLY and CDR2 as FYNNEI. CDR3 length equals 13 residues. The CDR3 region has the DNA TGTGCCAGCGGGGGGAGGATGGTCGGGGAGCTGTTTTTT. It encodes CASGGRMVGELFF.

The genes are TRBV6-5 and TRBJ1-2, with unresolved D. The V end lost 5 bases, the J end lost 5 bases, and 15 bases lay between the germline ends. Germline V gene data show CDR1 as MNHEY and CDR2 as SVGAGI. CDR3 length equals 14 residues. CDR3 region: CASSPSGEGYGYTF. The CDR3 DNA reads as TGTGCCAGCAGTCCCTCCGGGGAAGGGTATGGCTACACCTTC.

The chain combines TRBV19 with TRBJ1-2, with 8 bases identical to TRBD1. V trimming: 4 bases; J trimming: 8 bases; junction bases outside the gene matches: 9. CDR1 is LNHDA and CDR2 is SQIVND in the germline V gene (reference sequence). The CDR3 is 14 residues long. CDR3 protein: CASSTRDRSEGYTF. The CDR3 region has the DNA TGTGCCAGTAGTACCCGGGACAGGAGTGAGGGCTACACCTTC.

The CDR3 DNA reads as TGCAGCGCCTTGGACAGGGTTGTCTATGGCTACACCTTC. It yields the protein CSALDRVVYGYTF. The rearrangement joins TRBV29-1 to TRBJ1-2; TRBD1 aligns across 8 bases. Germline V CDR1 and CDR2: SQVTM, ANQGSEA. The junction had 8 bases not matched to a gene; V was cut back by 7 bases and J by 4 bases. This CDR3 has 13 amino acids.

The J gene is TRBJ1-3, the V gene TRBV18, with D possibly TRBD1 on 6 matching bases. The CDR3 is 16 residues long. With 4 bases removed from V and 4 bases from J, the gap between germline ends came to 17 bases. Germline V lookup: CDR1 KGHSH, CDR2 LQKENI. The CDR3 reads CASSLSSRGAGNTIYF. CDR3 sequence (DNA): TGTGCCAGCTCACTGTCCTCCAGGGGTGCGGGAAACACCATATATTTT.

CDR3 protein: CASSLGTGGAGELFF. The CDR3 nucleotides read TGTGCCAGCAGTTTGGGGACAGGGGGGGCCGGGGAGCTGTTTTTT. The rearrangement links TRBV27 to TRBJ2-2; 11 bases match TRBD1. Unmatched junction bases numbered 3, after V lost 3 bases and J lost 6 bases. This CDR3 is 15 amino acids long. Germline V CDR1 and CDR2: MNHEY, SMNVEV (reference sequence).

The V call is TRBV7-2, the J call TRBJ2-1; tentative D call: TRBD2 (7 bases). CDR3 length: 19 residues. Germline lookup yields CDR1 SGHTA and CDR2 FQGNSA. V lost 0 bases and J 0 bases, leaving 18 bases between the germline ends. The CDR3 loop is CASSLAGGPRGSSYNEQFF. The DNA of the CDR3 is TGTGCCAGCAGCTTAGCGGGGGGGCCGAGGGGCAGCTCCTACAATGAGCAGTTCTTC.

As regards this clone: This specimen includes other DNA sequences encoding the same CDR3. The chain couples TRBV5-1 to TRBJ2-3; TRBD2 is a possible D gene (7 bases). Trimming left V 0 bases short and J 1 base short, with 9 bases between. The CDR3 is 15 residues long. Germline V CDR1 and CDR2: SGHRS, YFSETQ. CDR3 in amino acids: CASSLGGGGTDTQYF. DNA of the CDR3: TGCGCCAGCAGCTTGGGCGGGGGCGGCACAGATACGCAGTATTTT.

CDR3 bases: TGTGCCAGATCTCGCGCGGGGGGACAAGAGACCCAGTACTTC. Its translation is CARSRAGGQETQYF. V gene TRBV6-6 combines with J gene TRBJ2-5, with 8 bases that match TRBD2. The CDR3 extends over 14 amino acids. J lost 2 bases, V lost 9 bases, and 8 bases had no gene match. Germline values: CDR1 MNHNY, CDR2 SVGAGI (reference sequence).

J is TRBJ2-2 and V is TRBV11-3; TRBD1 agrees at 10 bases. The CDR3 spans 15 residues. The V segment lost 2 bases and the J segment 4 bases; nucleotides outside the gene matches: 1. Germline-derived CDR1 and CDR2 are SGHNT and YENEEA. Here the CDR3 DNA reads TGTGCCAGCAGCTTAAGGGACAGGGGCACCGGGGAGCTGTTTTTT. It is translated as CASSLRDRGTGELFF.

CDR3 bases: TGTGCCAGCACTCCCTTGCGGGGGCAGCCCCAGCATTTT. Residues: CASTPLRGQPQHF. The rearrangement joins TRBV7-2 to TRBJ1-5, with a tentative D call TRBD1 (5 bases). This CDR3 comprises 13 residues. The germline V gene encodes CDR1 SGHTA and CDR2 FQGNSA. Trimming pared 7 bases from V and 7 bases from J, leaving 14 bases between. Using reference TRBV7-2 and TRBJ1-5 for the parts outside the CDR3, the full variable domain is GAGVSQSPSNKVTEKGKDVELRCDPISGHTALYWYRQSLGQGLEFLIYFQGNSAPDKSGLPSDRFSAERTGGSVSTLTIQRTQQEDSAVYLCASTPLRGQPQHFGDGTRLSIL.

This clone came up once. The CDR3 reads CASKPGGRTDTQYF. CDR3 coding DNA: TGTGCCAGTAAGCCAGGGGGCAGGACAGATACGCAGTATTTT. V gene TRBV19 combines with J gene TRBJ2-3, with 8 nucleotides matching TRBD1. This CDR3 is 14 amino acids long. Trimming cost V 7 bases and J 3 bases; bases outside gene matches: 6. CDR1 and CDR2 (germline): LNHDA, SQIVND (reference sequence).

The genes are TRBV30 and TRBJ1-2; the D gene is possibly TRBD1 (6 bases). This CDR3 has 11 residues. V shed 2 bases and J shed 8 bases, with 9 bases lying between them. Germline CDR1 and CDR2: GTSNPN and SVGIG (reference sequence). The DNA for the CDR3 is TGTGCCTGGAGTCCAGGGGACGGCTACACCTTC. Its translation: CAWSPGDGYTF.

This clone was counted once. The chain carries TRBV14 and TRBJ1-2; D remains unclear. Germline V gene data show CDR1 as SGHDN and CDR2 as FVKESK. CDR3 length equals 14 residues. Trimming stripped 1 base from V and 5 bases from J, with 11 bases between. CDR3 sequence reads: CASSQGRMTYGYTF. The DNA for the CDR3 is TGTGCCAGCAGCCAAGGGCGGATGACTTATGGCTACACCTTC.

The chain links TRBV6-5 to TRBJ1-3; 9 bases align to TRBD1. With 4 bases clipped from V and 4 bases from J, the junction kept 8 bases outside the gene matches. The CDR3 sequence is 16 residues long. CDR1 is MNHEY, CDR2 SVGAGI, per germline. CDR3 sequence: CASSFDAGQGGNTIYF. The CDR3 region has the DNA TGTGCCAGCAGTTTCGACGCAGGACAGGGGGGAAACACCATATATTTT.

The rearrangement joins TRBV5-1 to TRBJ1-2, with a weak D call TRBD1 (5 bases). The V gene lost 4 bases and the J gene lost 4 bases, with 17 bases spanning the gap. The CDR3 loop spans 15 amino acids. Looked up from germline, CDR1 is SGHRS and CDR2 is YFSETQ. CDR3 amino acids: CASSPATGLFYGYTF. CDR3 bases: TGCGCCAGCAGCCCGGCAACGGGACTCTTCTATGGCTACACCTTC.

The J gene is TRBJ2-7, the V gene TRBV5-1; the D gene is possibly TRBD1 (6 bases). Germline V gene lookup returns CDR1 SGHRS and CDR2 YFSETQ. The ends were cut back, 0 bases at V and 7 bases at J, with 11 bases in the middle. The CDR3 has 13 residues. CDR3 residues: CASSLDMRGEQYV. The CDR3 region has the DNA TGCGCCAGCAGCTTGGATATGAGGGGGGAGCAGTACGTC.

This clone was recorded a few times. This chain uses TRBV6-5 with TRBJ1-3; D gene uncertain. Trimming shortened V by 7 bases and J by 0 bases, and 13 bases separated the two germline ends. Germline lookup yields CDR1 MNHEY and CDR2 SVGAGI. The CDR3 sequence is 15 residues long. The CDR3 region is CASTGGSTSGNTIYF. The CDR3 nucleotides read TGTGCCAGCACCGGAGGGAGCACCTCTGGAAACACCATATATTTT.